The clone carrying this T cell receptor (beta chain) was counted ten times or more. What it recognizes is unknown. A much larger clone differs by one base, so this may be a read error. V lost 4 bases and J lost 6, with 10 bases in between. Germline-derived CDR1 and CDR2 are SQVTM and ANQGSEA. This CDR3 contains 11 residues. TCRbeta libraries were built with three rounds of nested PCR, modified from ARM-PCR. TCRdb independently ran MiXCR on the multiplex PCR reads; one entry per CDR3 protein. The data show fewer than 85,000 distinct CDR3 sequences, with around four fifths seen just once and around 12% held by the top ten. This sample's RNA came from whole unsorted tissue. This entry is derived from a study of tumor and adjacent non-tumor tissue in lung cancer. The wider study: There were roughly 11 adenocarcinoma, a couple of squamous cell carcinoma and 1 small cell lung cancer cases. Patients were aged roughly 30 to 76, fewer than twelve men and about 5 women, stage I to III. Study-wide results and caveats: Tumor TCR diversity, when higher, was linked to shorter survival. Top 100 clones took a larger repertoire share in normal lung.

The chain links TRBV29-1 to TRBJ2-7; D may be TRBD1 or TRBD2 (5 bases each). The sample comprised lung tumor tissue. This clonotype originated in a woman aged 50 to 60 with non-small cell lung cancer. The CDR3, as DNA: TGCAGCGTTGTTGAGGGGAGCGAGCAGTACTTC. Translated: CSVVEGSEQYF.